One sample yielded the 12 T cell receptor beta chains listed below, sequenced in a study of blood T cell repertoires in COVID-19. Profiled with immunoSEQ multiplex PCR; TCRdb holds only in-frame clones, not every one. The table has under 90,000 clones, 70% to 80% seen once. The sequencing sample was made of peripheral blood. The receptors derive from a human donor in a cohort sampled during active COVID-19.

This chain joins TRBV19 and TRBJ1-1; no clear D gene. Germline V gives CDR1 LNHDA, CDR2 SQIVND (reference sequence). V gave up 4 bases and J gave up 0 bases, with 12 bases separating them. The CDR3 spans 15 residues. The CDR3 region has the DNA TGTGCCAGTAGTACCCAGAGCAGGATGAACACTGAAGCTTTCTTT. It is translated as CASSTQSRMNTEAFF.

The chain employs TRBV5-1 and TRBJ1-2, with D possibly matching TRBD1 (5 bases). This CDR3 has 12 residues. Trimming removed 0 bases from V and 8 bases from J, with 8 bases in between. From germline, CDR1 is SGHRS and CDR2 YFSETQ. The CDR3 spells CASSLGQGGYTF. DNA of the CDR3: TGCGCCAGCAGCTTGGGGCAGGGAGGCTACACCTTC.

The J gene is TRBJ2-3, the V gene TRBV5-1, with a tentative D call TRBD2 (6 bases). The CDR3 is 16 amino acids. Trimming left V 4 bases short and J 4 bases short, with 19 bases between. The germline gives CDR1 SGHRS, CDR2 YFSETQ. CDR3 coding DNA: TGCGCCAGCAGCCCTGGGACTCAGGGAAGTGCAGATACGCAGTATTTT. It codes for CASSPGTQGSADTQYF.

This clone was observed a few times. The chain recombines TRBV19 with TRBJ2-1; TRBD2 is a possible D gene (6 bases). From germline, CDR1 is LNHDA and CDR2 SQIVND (reference sequence). Trimming removed 3 bases at V and 5 bases at J, with 14 bases between. CDR3 length equals 15 residues. As DNA, the CDR3 is TGTGCCAGTAGTATTGAGTGGGGGGACCACAATGAGCAGTTCTTC. This codes for CASSIEWGDHNEQFF.

The chain couples TRBV9 to TRBJ2-1, with 13 positions matching TRBD2. After removal of 3 bases from V and 2 bases from J, the junction contained 5 bases not matched to a gene. CDR3 length: 17 residues. From germline, CDR1 is SGDLS and CDR2 YYNGEE. CDR3 DNA sequence: TGTGCCAGCAGCGCGGGACTAGCGGGGAGGGCCTACAATGAGCAGTTCTTC. Protein sequence: CASSAGLAGRAYNEQFF.

The chain links TRBV11-2 to TRBJ1-1; D is ambiguous. The CDR3 contains 16 residues. V was cut by 5 bases and J by 4 bases, with 20 bases left in between. Germline V gene data show CDR1 as SGHAT and CDR2 as FQNNGV. This chain's CDR3 is CASSLYGARPGTEAFF. DNA of the CDR3: TGTGCCAGCAGCCTCTACGGAGCCCGTCCGGGCACTGAAGCTTTCTTT.

The rearrangement links TRBV6-6 to TRBJ2-7, with 9 positions matching TRBD1. The junction had 5 bases not matched to a gene; V was cut back by 11 bases and J by 0 bases. The CDR3 runs 13 residues. The germline V gene has CDR1 MNHNY and CDR2 SVGAGI (reference sequence). DNA for the CDR3: TGTGCCTCGAAGACAGGGGGCTCCTACGAGCAGTACTTC. Translating gives CASKTGGSYEQYF.

V usage is TRBV6-6 and J usage is TRBJ2-2, with D perhaps matching TRBD2 (6 bases). The CDR3 has 16 residues. V was clipped by 6 bases and J by 2 bases, with 16 bases between them. Germline assignment: CDR1 MNHNY and CDR2 SVGAGI (reference sequence). CDR3 residues: CASSPRGYTNTGELFF. DNA for the CDR3: TGTGCCAGCAGCCCACGGGGGTACACTAACACCGGGGAGCTGTTTTTT.

This chain uses TRBV6-5 with TRBJ1-2; perhaps TRBD1 as D (6 bases). The CDR3 covers 14 residues. Between the trimmed V and J ends, which lost 6 bases and 7 bases, there was a span of 18 bases. Germline-derived CDR1 and CDR2 are MNHEY and SVGAGI. The CDR3 DNA is TGTGCCAGCAGCAACGGGGGGGGCGGTTCTGGCTACACCTTC. Encoded protein: CASSNGGGGSGYTF.

The V call is TRBV5-1, the J call TRBJ2-2; D might be TRBD1 (6 bases). The V gene's germline CDR1 is SGHRS and CDR2 YFSETQ. The CDR3 spans 15 residues. Deletions cut 4 bases from V and 7 bases from J, with 17 bases between. Here the CDR3 DNA reads TGCGCCAGCAGCACTAGGACAGATCGGATCGGGGAGCTGTTTTTT. It yields the protein CASSTRTDRIGELFF.

In this sample, this clone turned up a few times. The chain's CDR3 is CASSLGDMPGYGYTF. In DNA, the CDR3 is TGTGCCAGCAGCTTGGGCGACATGCCTGGCTATGGCTACACCTTC. V usage is TRBV5-5 and J usage is TRBJ1-2; D ambiguous. The germline V and J ends were trimmed by 0 bases and 4 bases, with 13 bases remaining between them. CDR1 is SGHKS, CDR2 YYEKEE, per germline (reference sequence). The CDR3 has 15 residues.

The V and J genes are TRBV12-3 or TRBV12-4 and TRBJ2-3, with a tentative D call TRBD2 (6 bases). V gave up 7 bases and J gave up 4 bases, with 12 bases separating them. The CDR3 contains 13 residues. This CDR3 reads CASTPPGADTQYF. Here the CDR3 DNA reads TGTGCCAGCACTCCGCCGGGGGCAGATACGCAGTATTTT.